This entry lists 2 T cell receptor beta chains sequenced from one sample in a study of blood T cell repertoires in COVID-19. Repertoires were generated with immunoSEQ multiplex PCR, while TCRdb's copy carries only in-frame clones and drops some. The sample records over 55,000 clones, 88% being singletons. The sequenced material came from peripheral blood. The receptors originated from a human donor in a cohort sampled during active COVID-19.

V is TRBV11-1 and J is TRBJ2-5, with 7 bases that match TRBD1. After removal of 0 bases from V and 5 bases from J, the junction contained 6 bases not matched to a gene. The CDR3 totals 15 residues. The germline gives CDR1 SGHAT, CDR2 FQDESV (reference sequence). The CDR3 coding sequence is TGTGCCAGCAGCTTAGCGATCCACAGGGGTGAGACCCAGTACTTC. Amino acid sequence: CASSLAIHRGETQYF.

The chain has TRBV5-1 and TRBJ1-2, with 7 bases identical to TRBD1. The CDR3 is made up of 16 amino acids. The germline V gene has CDR1 SGHRS and CDR2 YFSETQ. V lost 4 bases to trimming and J lost 3 bases; unmatched junction nucleotides: 12. CDR3: CASSASQGRSDYGYTF. Written as DNA, the CDR3 is TGCGCCAGCAGCGCGTCACAGGGGAGAAGTGACTATGGCTACACCTTC.